This T cell receptor beta chain was obtained from a study of T cell responses to AZD1222 COVID-19 vaccine. General observations from the study: Donor demographics were predominantly white British with a female majority; clonal diversity may be underestimated. Repertoires were collected only later (after the peak T cell response had occurred).

Produced via immunoSEQ multiplex PCR; TCRdb's table is partial and in-frame only. The data show 80,000 to 100,000 clones, roughly nine tenths seen once. This CDR3 has 11 residues. Trimming cost V 6 bases and J 3 bases, with 3 bases left between them. As concerns this clone: Its antigen is still unknown.

This chain uses TRBV12-3 or TRBV12-4 with TRBJ2-1; D not certain. The source was peripheral blood, collected 28 days after the second AZD1222 dose. The TCR was taken from an adult who received the AZD1222 COVID-19 vaccine. The CDR3 loop is CASSYYNEQFF. The DNA for the CDR3 is TGTGCCAGCAGCTACTACAATGAGCAGTTCTTC.